The 21 T cell receptor beta chains below were found in one sample sequenced in a study of blood T cell repertoires in COVID-19. Measured with immunoSEQ multiplex PCR; TCRdb has only the in-frame clones, and not every one. Of hundreds of thousands of clones listed, 85% to 90% are singletons. The sequencing sample was made of PBMCs or T cells enriched from blood (not recorded which). These receptors were obtained from a man aged 30-40 years who had recovered from COVID-19.

The chain is built from TRBV30 and TRBJ1-5, with a tentative D call TRBD1 (6 bases). Germline-derived CDR1 and CDR2 are GTSNPN and SVGIG (reference sequence). The CDR3 is 15 amino acids. With 1 base removed from V and 0 bases from J, the gap between germline ends came to 10 bases. CDR3 protein: CAWSGQGHSNQPQHF. In DNA form, the CDR3 reads TGTGCCTGGAGTGGCCAGGGACATAGCAATCAGCCCCAGCATTTT.

This chain uses TRBV6-1 with TRBJ2-3, with D perhaps TRBD1 (6 bases). CDR3 size: 18 residues. Germline CDR1 reads MNHNS; CDR2 reads SASEGT. Between the trimmed V and J ends, which lost 3 bases and 2 bases, there was a span of 21 bases. The CDR3 DNA sequence: TGTGCCAGCAGTGAGGAGTTCGGGGCAGGGGCCTCCACAGATACGCAGTATTTT. Residues: CASSEEFGAGASTDTQYF.

The chain uses TRBV10-3 and TRBJ1-3; 7 positions agree with TRBD1. There are 16 residues in the CDR3. V gave up 8 bases and J gave up 0 bases; unmatched junction bases: 10. The germline gives CDR1 ENHRY, CDR2 SYGVKD. The CDR3 region is CAIPRTGPLSGNTIYF. The DNA for the CDR3 is TGTGCCATCCCCAGGACAGGCCCGCTCTCTGGAAACACCATATATTTT.

The chain is built from TRBV6-5 and TRBJ2-2, with TRBD1 matching over 9 bases. The CDR3 is 14 amino acids. Trimming took 10 bases from V and 7 from J; bases not matched to a gene: 10. The germline V gene encodes CDR1 MNHEY and CDR2 SVGAGI. This CDR3 reads CATKGQGRGGELFF. As DNA, the CDR3 is TGTGCCACCAAGGGACAGGGACGTGGCGGGGAGCTGTTTTTT.

This chain joins TRBV3-1 (or the pseudogene TRBV3-2) and TRBJ2-7, with a weak D call TRBD1 (5 bases). The CDR3 spans 14 residues. Germline V gene lookup returns CDR1 LGHDT and CDR2 YNNKEL (reference sequence). The germline V and J ends were trimmed by 4 bases and 4 bases, with 14 bases remaining between them. CDR3 nucleotides: TGTGCCAGCAGCCGGGCAGGGCCTAGGTACGAGCAGTACTTC. Translated: CASSRAGPRYEQYF.

V usage is TRBV5-8 and J usage is TRBJ1-1; D is unresolved. Germline CDR1 and CDR2: SGHTS and YDEGEE. The ends were cut back, 2 bases at V and 1 base at J, with 6 bases in the middle. This CDR3 region has 13 residues. The CDR3 bases are TGTGCCAGCAGCTTTACGAGGAACACTGAAGCTTTCTTT. This encodes CASSFTRNTEAFF.

This clone came up once. The rearrangement joins TRBV5-6 to TRBJ2-5; TRBD1 matches 7 bases. The CDR3 runs to 14 residues. The junction had 9 bases not matched to a gene; V was cut back by 7 bases and J by 3 bases. Germline assignment: CDR1 SGHDT and CDR2 YYEEEE. The CDR3 bases are TGTGCCAGCTCGGACAGGAAAGGGGAAGAGACCCAGTACTTC. Amino acid sequence: CASSDRKGEETQYF.

The chain's CDR3 is CASSFRASGIYNEQFF. The CDR3 DNA reads as TGTGCCAGCAGTTTCCGCGCTAGCGGGATCTACAATGAGCAGTTCTTC. V usage is TRBV6-2 or TRBV6-3 and J usage is TRBJ2-1; 9 bases align to TRBD2. CDR3 length: 16 residues. The germline V gene has CDR1 MNHEY and CDR2 SVGEGT. With 4 bases clipped from V and 3 bases from J, the junction kept 7 bases outside the gene matches.

A few counts support this clone. The chain employs TRBV4-2 and TRBJ2-7; 10 bases agree with TRBD2. V shed 4 bases and J 3 bases; nucleotides not matched to a gene: 3. From germline, CDR1 is LGHNA and CDR2 YNFKEQ. This CDR3 has 14 residues. The DNA of the CDR3 is TGTGCCAGCAGCCTAGGACTAGCGGACTACGAGCAGTACTTC. It yields the protein CASSLGLADYEQYF.

This clone was observed once. The V gene is TRBV25-1, the J gene TRBJ2-1, with D possibly TRBD2 on 5 matching bases. The CDR3 spans 13 residues. V was clipped by 5 bases and J by 4 bases, with 9 bases between them. In germline, CDR1 is MGHDK, CDR2 SYGVNS. The chain's CDR3 is CASSWRAYNEQFF. CDR3 bases: TGTGCCAGCAGTTGGCGGGCGTACAATGAGCAGTTCTTC.

This sequence joins TRBV24-1 and TRBJ1-2; D is possibly TRBD1 (6 bases). Germline V gives CDR1 KGHDR, CDR2 SFDVKD. The CDR3 consists of 15 residues. With 4 bases removed from V and 3 bases from J, the gap between germline ends came to 14 bases. The DNA for the CDR3 is TGTGCCACCAGTGAGCCCGGGACATCCTACTATGGCTACACCTTC. The encoded protein is CATSEPGTSYYGYTF.

The chain is built from TRBV30 and TRBJ1-5; TRBD1 is a possible D gene (5 bases). Germline CDR1 reads GTSNPN; CDR2 reads SVGIG (reference sequence). This CDR3 contains 14 residues. Trimming left V 1 base short and J 3 bases short, with 10 bases between. The CDR3 DNA follows: TGTGCCTGGAGTGCGGGGGATATCAATCAGCCCCAGCATTTT. It encodes CAWSAGDINQPQHF.

The chain recombines TRBV5-6 with TRBJ1-2, with 8 bases aligning to TRBD1. The germline CDR1 and CDR2 sequences are SGHDT and YYEEEE. V gave up 2 bases and J gave up 6 bases; unmatched junction bases: 9. This CDR3 is built from 15 residues. CDR3 region: CASSFPTTGADGYTF. The CDR3 DNA reads as TGTGCCAGCAGCTTCCCCACGACAGGGGCGGATGGCTACACCTTC. Combining the CDR3 with reference TRBV5-6 and TRBJ1-2 gives the whole variable domain DAGVTQSPTHLIKTRGQQVTLRCSPKSGHDTVSWYQQALGQGPQFIFQYYEEEERQRGNFPDRFSGHQFPNYSSELNVNALLLGDSALYLCASSFPTTGADGYTFGSGTRLTVV.

The chain couples TRBV5-4 to TRBJ2-5, with 13 bases fitting TRBD2. CDR1 SGHNT and CDR2 YYREEE come from the germline V gene (reference sequence). The CDR3 is made up of 15 amino acids. With V trimmed by 3 bases and J by 5 bases, 4 bases remained unmatched. CDR3 nucleotides: TGTGCCAGCAGCTCAGGACTAGCGGGAGTTGAGACCCAGTACTTC. Protein: CASSSGLAGVETQYF.

This rearrangement joins TRBV29-1 to TRBJ1-1, with no clear D. Looked up from germline, CDR1 is SQVTM and CDR2 is ANQGSEA. The ends were cut back, 4 bases at V and 1 base at J, with 7 bases in the middle. CDR3 size: 12 residues. CDR3 protein: CSVAYKNTEAFF. CDR3 sequence (DNA): TGCAGCGTTGCTTACAAGAACACTGAAGCTTTCTTT.

The CDR3 coding sequence is TGTGCCAGCAGGACCCGACGGAGCTCTGGAAACACCATATATTTT. It translates to CASRTRRSSGNTIYF. V usage is TRBV28 and J usage is TRBJ1-3, with unresolved D. The germline gives CDR1 MDHEN, CDR2 SYDVKM. This CDR3 is 15 amino acids long. With 6 bases removed from V and 0 bases from J, the gap between germline ends came to 12 bases.

The rearrangement joins TRBV11-2 to TRBJ2-7; TRBD1 matches at 9 bases. CDR3 length: 17 residues. The germline V gene has CDR1 SGHAT and CDR2 FQNNGV. Trimming cost V 1 base and J 3 bases; bases outside gene matches: 10. As DNA, the CDR3 is TGTGCCAGCAGCTTAGCGGGACAGGGCGCCCTGTACTACGAGCAGTACTTC. It translates to CASSLAGQGALYYEQYF.

The table lists this clone with a count of one. The chain links TRBV29-1 to TRBJ1-1, with D hard to call. Germline CDR1 and CDR2: SQVTM and ANQGSEA. Trimming removed 5 bases from V and 1 base from J, with 5 bases in between. The CDR3 has 11 amino acids. The CDR3 region is CSVYWNTEAFF. DNA of the CDR3: TGCAGCGTTTATTGGAACACTGAAGCTTTCTTT.

The chain combines TRBV28 with TRBJ1-4; the match to TRBD1 covers 8 bases. The V gene end was trimmed by 3 bases and the J gene end by 7 bases; junction bases not matched to a gene: 4. Germline V gene data show CDR1 as MDHEN and CDR2 as SYDVKM. The length of the CDR3 is 14 residues. CDR3 loop: CASSLWQGAEKLFF. The CDR3 DNA is TGTGCCAGCAGTTTGTGGCAGGGGGCTGAAAAACTGTTTTTT.

Note on this clone: At the DNA level, this CDR3 is encoded by other sequences in the same sample as well. The chain has TRBV7-2 and TRBJ1-5; TRBD1 matches 8 bases. Losses at the gene ends were 1 base for V and 4 bases for J; bases not matched to a gene: 0. From germline, CDR1 is SGHTA and CDR2 FQGNSA. This CDR3 spans 14 amino acids. The CDR3 coding sequence is TGTGCCAGCAGCTTAGGACAGGGGAATCAGCCCCAGCATTTT. The encoded protein is CASSLGQGNQPQHF. Looking up the rest from reference TRBV7-2 and TRBJ1-5 gives the full variable domain: GAGVSQSPSNKVTEKGKDVELRCDPISGHTALYWYRQSLGQGLEFLIYFQGNSAPDKSGLPSDRFSAERTGGSVSTLTIQRTQQEDSAVYLCASSLGQGNQPQHFGDGTRLSIL.

In its sample, this clone was seen a few times. J is TRBJ1-1 and V is TRBV25-1; 9 bases line up with TRBD1. Germline V gives CDR1 MGHDK, CDR2 SYGVNS. V lost 5 bases to trimming and J lost 5 bases; unmatched junction nucleotides: 9. The CDR3 covers 15 residues. The CDR3 protein is CASSPTETGGTEAFF. Written as DNA, the CDR3 is TGTGCCAGCAGTCCAACCGAGACAGGGGGGACTGAAGCTTTCTTT.